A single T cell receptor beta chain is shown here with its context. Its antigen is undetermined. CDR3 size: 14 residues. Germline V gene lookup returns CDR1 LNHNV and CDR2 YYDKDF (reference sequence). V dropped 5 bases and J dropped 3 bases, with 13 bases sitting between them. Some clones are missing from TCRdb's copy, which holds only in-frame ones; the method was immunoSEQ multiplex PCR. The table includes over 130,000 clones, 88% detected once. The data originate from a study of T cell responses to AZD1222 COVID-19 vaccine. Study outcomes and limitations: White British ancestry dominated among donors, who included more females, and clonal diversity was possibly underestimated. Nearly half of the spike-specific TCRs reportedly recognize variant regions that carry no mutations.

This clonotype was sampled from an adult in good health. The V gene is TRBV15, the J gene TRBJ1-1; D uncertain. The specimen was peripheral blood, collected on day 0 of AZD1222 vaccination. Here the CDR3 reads CATSGPEQYTEAFF. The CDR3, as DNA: TGTGCCACCAGCGGGCCAGAACAATACACTGAAGCTTTCTTT.